The 21 T cell receptor beta chains presented below share a single source sample, sequenced in a study of OX40 agonist ivuxolimab in advanced cancers. Libraries were prepared by immunoSEQ multiplex PCR; TCRdb keeps only in-frame clonotypes and omits some of them. This sample has roughly 50,000 clones, with approximately 86% found just once. The sample was CD4+ or CD8+ T cells sorted from blood, taken in a trial of the OX40 agonist ivuxolimab. The receptors shown here come from an adult with an advanced solid tumor such as melanoma, head and neck, liver or kidney cancer.

The V gene is TRBV18, the J gene TRBJ1-5; TRBD1 agrees at 7 bases. After removal of 4 bases from V and 0 bases from J, the junction contained 3 bases not matched to a gene. This CDR3 has 15 amino acids. Germline V lookup: CDR1 KGHSH, CDR2 LQKENI. Here the CDR3 DNA reads TGTGCCAGCTCACTTACAGGGGATAGCAATCAGCCCCAGCATTTT. Protein product: CASSLTGDSNQPQHF.

The rearrangement links TRBV6-5 to TRBJ1-1, with a tentative D call TRBD1 (5 bases). The CDR3 length is 11 residues. CDR1 MNHEY and CDR2 SVGAGI come from the germline V gene. The V end was cut by 6 bases, the J end by 6 bases, with 8 bases between. CDR3 loop: CASSSGAEAFF. CDR3 sequence (DNA): TGTGCCAGCAGCTCGGGGGCTGAAGCTTTCTTT.

The rearrangement links TRBV5-1 to TRBJ2-7, with D tentatively TRBD1 (5 bases). This CDR3 region has 15 residues. V lost 4 bases and J 5 bases, leaving 19 bases between the germline ends. Germline loops: CDR1 SGHRS, CDR2 YFSETQ. The CDR3 coding sequence is TGCGCCAGCAGCACTCAGGGTGGTTGGTACAACGAGCAGTACTTC. It translates to CASSTQGGWYNEQYF.

This chain links TRBV5-1 with TRBJ1-4, with D possibly TRBD1 on 6 matching bases. The CDR3 totals 16 residues. Germline assignment: CDR1 SGHRS and CDR2 YFSETQ. Between the trimmed V and J ends, which lost 4 bases and 7 bases, there was a span of 20 bases. The chain's CDR3 is CASSSRKQGSGEKLFF. CDR3 sequence (DNA): TGCGCCAGCAGCAGCAGAAAACAGGGATCCGGTGAAAAACTGTTTTTT.

This clone was observed a handful of times. The J gene is TRBJ1-2, the V gene TRBV4-1; TRBD1 might be the D (5 bases). The germline gives CDR1 MGHRA, CDR2 YSYEKL. The CDR3 contains 14 residues. Trimming pared 5 bases from V and 12 bases from J, leaving 22 bases between. The chain's CDR3 is CASSTQMGTAFDTF. The CDR3 DNA is TGCGCCAGCAGCACTCAAATGGGGACGGCCTTTGACACCTTC.

This clone was detected a few times. The genes are TRBV18 and TRBJ2-7; the match to TRBD1 covers 12 bases. Trimming took 8 bases from V and 3 from J; bases not matched to a gene: 2. The germline V gene has CDR1 KGHSH and CDR2 LQKENI. The CDR3 length is 13 residues. This CDR3 reads CASGTGGNYEQYF. CDR3 nucleotide sequence: TGTGCCAGCGGGACAGGGGGCAACTACGAGCAGTACTTC.

The V call is TRBV7-9, the J call TRBJ2-5; a weak D match, TRBD1 (6 bases). Germline V CDR1 and CDR2: SEHNR, FQNEAQ (reference sequence). V was trimmed by 2 bases and J by 2 bases, leaving 9 bases between them. The CDR3 runs 14 residues. In nucleotides, the CDR3 is TGTGCCAGCAGCTTACCCGGACAGCAAGAGACCCAGTACTTC. Protein sequence: CASSLPGQQETQYF.

This clone is a singleton in its sample. The chain carries TRBV2 and TRBJ2-7, with D perhaps TRBD1 (5 bases). Trimming took off 4 bases at V and 2 bases at J, with 9 bases between the two ends. The CDR3 consists of 13 residues. Germline loops: CDR1 SNHLY, CDR2 FYNNEI. The CDR3 is CASSVQGPYEQYF. CDR3 nucleotide sequence: TGTGCCAGCAGTGTTCAGGGTCCCTACGAGCAGTACTTC.

This chain links TRBV6-5 with TRBJ2-5, with 10 bases identical to TRBD1. Germline CDR1 MNHEY, CDR2 SVGAGI. CDR3 length: 15 amino acids. Germline trimming cut 0 bases from V and 7 bases from J; bases unmatched to any gene: 5. The CDR3: CASSYSRQGAGTQYF. Here the CDR3 DNA reads TGTGCCAGCAGTTACTCGAGACAGGGGGCTGGGACCCAGTACTTC.

This sequence joins TRBV9 and TRBJ1-5; D is uncertain. Germline assignment: CDR1 SGDLS and CDR2 YYNGEE. V lost 3 bases to trimming and J lost 2 bases, with 15 bases between them. The CDR3 extends over 16 amino acids. The chain's CDR3 is CASSADRGGGNQPQHF. The CDR3 DNA reads TGTGCCAGCAGCGCCGACCGAGGAGGAGGCAATCAGCCCCAGCATTTT.

The chain is built from TRBV2 and TRBJ2-5; no clear D gene. The end of the DNA is better explained by TRBJ2-7, so the J call may be wrong. This CDR3 has 11 amino acids. Germline assignment: CDR1 SNHLY and CDR2 FYNNEI. CDR3 nucleotide sequence: TGTGCCAGCAGTGAAGGGTACGAGCAGTACTTC. Translation gives CASSEGYEQYF.

This clone was counted once. The rearrangement uses TRBV5-5 and TRBJ2-7, with D uncertain. The V gene's germline CDR1 is SGHKS and CDR2 YYEKEE (reference sequence). The CDR3 covers 15 residues. With 2 bases removed from V and 2 bases from J, the gap between germline ends came to 14 bases. CDR3 DNA sequence: TGTGCCAGCAGCTTAAGCAGCAGCCATGCCTACGAGCAGTACTTC. It translates to CASSLSSSHAYEQYF.

This CDR3 reads CASSLLDYGYTF. The CDR3 region has the DNA TGTGCCAGCAGTCTCCTAGACTATGGCTACACCTTC. This chain uses TRBV6-5 with TRBJ1-2; D is undetermined. V lost 5 bases, J lost 3 bases, and 7 bases lay in between. The CDR3 has 12 amino acids. Germline V gene sequence: CDR1 MNHEY, CDR2 SVGAGI.

The V gene is TRBV7-9, the J gene TRBJ2-2, with D possibly called TRBD1 or TRBD2 (5 bases each). CDR3 length: 14 residues. Between the trimmed V and J ends, which lost 0 bases and 5 bases, there was a span of 7 bases. The germline gives CDR1 SEHNR, CDR2 FQNEAQ (reference sequence). DNA for the CDR3: TGTGCCAGCAGCTTAGCGGGGGTGACCGGGGAGCTGTTTTTT. Encoded protein: CASSLAGVTGELFF.

V and J are TRBV18 and TRBJ2-1; 7 bases fit TRBD1. Germline CDR1 reads KGHSH; CDR2 reads LQKENI. This CDR3 has 14 amino acids. J was trimmed by 3 bases and V by 6 bases; bases with no gene match: 5. The CDR3 coding sequence is TGTGCCAGCTCCCGCGGACAGGACTACAATGAGCAGTTCTTC. Translated, it gives CASSRGQDYNEQFF.

The rearrangement uses TRBV5-1 and TRBJ2-1; either TRBD1 or TRBD2 may supply D (6 bases each). Trimming removed 0 bases at V and 0 bases at J, with 10 bases between. This CDR3 is 16 amino acids long. Germline V gene lookup returns CDR1 SGHRS and CDR2 YFSETQ. CDR3 nucleotides: TGCGCCAGCAGCTTGGTAGGAGGGGGCTCCTACAATGAGCAGTTCTTC. It is translated as CASSLVGGGSYNEQFF.

The chain couples TRBV5-1 to TRBJ1-5, with D possibly being TRBD1 (5 bases). Trimming cost V 4 bases and J 1 base, with 12 bases left between them. Germline assignment: CDR1 SGHRS and CDR2 YFSETQ. The CDR3 is 15 amino acids. The CDR3: CASSPDSGSNQPQHF. CDR3 DNA: TGCGCCAGCAGCCCAGACAGTGGAAGCAATCAGCCCCAGCATTTT.

This clone was picked up one time. The CDR3 nucleotides read TGTGCCTGGAGTAGGACCAAACGACCGCGGGATGGCTACACCTTC. Translated: CAWSRTKRPRDGYTF. The chain carries TRBV30 and TRBJ1-2, with D unclear. This CDR3 has 15 residues. V lost 2 bases to trimming and J lost 6 bases, with 19 bases between them. CDR1 is GTSNPN, CDR2 SVGIG, per germline (reference sequence).

The chain joins TRBV29-1 to TRBJ1-3; maybe TRBD1 (5 bases). The CDR3 extends over 14 amino acids. V lost 2 bases, J lost 6 bases, and 14 bases lay in between. CDR1 SQVTM and CDR2 ANQGSEA come from the germline V gene. CDR3 in amino acids: CSVETRDGINTIYF. The DNA for the CDR3 is TGCAGCGTTGAAACCAGGGACGGCATAAACACCATATATTTT.

This chain uses TRBV5-5 with TRBJ1-4, with 7 positions matching TRBD1. V gave up 5 bases and J gave up 4 bases; unmatched junction bases: 11. Germline lookup yields CDR1 SGHKS and CDR2 YYEKEE (reference sequence). CDR3 length: 16 residues. This CDR3 reads CASSLTPGGSNEKLFF. The CDR3, as DNA: TGTGCCAGCAGTTTAACCCCAGGGGGGAGTAATGAAAAACTGTTTTTT.

The V call is TRBV18, the J call TRBJ1-1, with unresolved D. The V gene's germline CDR1 is KGHSH and CDR2 LQKENI. V gave up 2 bases and J gave up 1 base, with 14 bases separating them. CDR3 length equals 16 residues. For the CDR3, the DNA is TGTGCCAGCTCACCATTTGGCCCACGCCAGAACACTGAAGCTTTCTTT. Translation: CASSPFGPRQNTEAFF. Full variable domain (outside the CDR3, taken from reference TRBV18 and TRBJ1-1): NAGVMQNPRHLVRRRGQEARLRCSPMKGHSHVYWYRQLPEEGLKFMVYLQKENIIDESGMPKERFSAEFPKEGPSILRIQQVVRGDSAAYFCASSPFGPRQNTEAFFGQGTRLTVV.